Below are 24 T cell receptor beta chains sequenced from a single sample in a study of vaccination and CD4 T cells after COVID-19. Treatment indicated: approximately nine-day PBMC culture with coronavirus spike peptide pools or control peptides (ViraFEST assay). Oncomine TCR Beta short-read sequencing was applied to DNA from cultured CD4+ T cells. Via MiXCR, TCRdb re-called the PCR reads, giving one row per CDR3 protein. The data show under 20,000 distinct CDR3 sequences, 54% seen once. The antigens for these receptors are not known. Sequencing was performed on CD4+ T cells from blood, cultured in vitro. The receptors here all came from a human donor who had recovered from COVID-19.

The CDR3 spells CASRLPTGGGYTF. DNA of the CDR3: TGTGCCAGCAGATTACCGACAGGGGGCGGCTACACCTTC. This chain links TRBV28 with TRBJ1-2; 10 bases fit TRBD1. Germline-derived CDR1 and CDR2 are MDHEN and SYDVKM. The trim removed 6 bases at V and 8 bases at J, leaving 6 bases unmatched. CDR3 size: 13 residues.

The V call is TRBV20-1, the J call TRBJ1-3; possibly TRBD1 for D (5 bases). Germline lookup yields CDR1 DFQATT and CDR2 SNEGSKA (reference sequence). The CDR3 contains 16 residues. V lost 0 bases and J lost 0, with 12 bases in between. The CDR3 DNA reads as TGCAGTGCTAGAGAGGGGACCGGCCCCTCTGGAAACACCATATATTTT. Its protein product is CSAREGTGPSGNTIYF.

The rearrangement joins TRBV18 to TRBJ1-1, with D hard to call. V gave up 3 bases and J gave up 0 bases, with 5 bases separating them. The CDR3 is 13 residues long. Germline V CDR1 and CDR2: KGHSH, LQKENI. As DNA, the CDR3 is TGTGCCAGCTCACCGCAGCTGAACACTGAAGCTTTCTTT. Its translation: CASSPQLNTEAFF.

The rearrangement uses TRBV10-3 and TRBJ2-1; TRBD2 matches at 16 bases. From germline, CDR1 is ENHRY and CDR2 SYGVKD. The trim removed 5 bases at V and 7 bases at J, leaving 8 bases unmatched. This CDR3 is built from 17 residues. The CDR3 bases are TGTGCCATCAGTCCCGGGACTAGCGGGGGGGTATCGAATGAGCAGTTCTTC. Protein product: CAISPGTSGGVSNEQFF.

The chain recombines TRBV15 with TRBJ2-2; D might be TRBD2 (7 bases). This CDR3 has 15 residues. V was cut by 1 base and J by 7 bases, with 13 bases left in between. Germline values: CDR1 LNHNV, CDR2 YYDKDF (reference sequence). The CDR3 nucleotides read TGTGCCACCAGCAGAGGGGGGGGGGCGGTCGGGGAGCTGTTTTTT. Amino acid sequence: CATSRGGGAVGELFF.

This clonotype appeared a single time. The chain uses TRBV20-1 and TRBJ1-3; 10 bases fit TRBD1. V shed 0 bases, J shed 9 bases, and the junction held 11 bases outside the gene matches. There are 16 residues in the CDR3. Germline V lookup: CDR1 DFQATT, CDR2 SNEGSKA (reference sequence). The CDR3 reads CSARDSSGQGSGTIYF. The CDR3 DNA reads TGCAGTGCTAGAGATTCGTCGGGACAGGGGTCTGGCACCATATATTTT.

CDR3 sequence: CAWSPLGGNFNQPQHF. The CDR3 DNA follows: TGTGCCTGGAGTCCCCTGGGCGGGAACTTTAATCAGCCCCAGCATTTT. V usage is TRBV30 and J usage is TRBJ1-5; D uncertain. Looked up from germline, CDR1 is GTSNPN and CDR2 is SVGIG (reference sequence). V dropped 2 bases and J dropped 4 bases, with 18 bases sitting between them. The CDR3 consists of 16 residues.

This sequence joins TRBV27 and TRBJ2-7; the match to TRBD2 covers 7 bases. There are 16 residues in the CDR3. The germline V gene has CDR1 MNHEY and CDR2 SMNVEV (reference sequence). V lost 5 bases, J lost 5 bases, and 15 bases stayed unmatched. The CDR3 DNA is TGTGCCAGCAGTCCACGGCGGGACTATAAATCCAACGAGCAGTACTTC. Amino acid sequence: CASSPRRDYKSNEQYF.

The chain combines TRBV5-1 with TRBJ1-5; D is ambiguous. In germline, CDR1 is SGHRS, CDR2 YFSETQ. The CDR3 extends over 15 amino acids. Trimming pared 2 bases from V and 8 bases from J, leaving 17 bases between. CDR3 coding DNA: TGCGCCAGCAGCTTTGGAACAAGGCTCGGTGAGCCCCAGCATTTT. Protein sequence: CASSFGTRLGEPQHF.

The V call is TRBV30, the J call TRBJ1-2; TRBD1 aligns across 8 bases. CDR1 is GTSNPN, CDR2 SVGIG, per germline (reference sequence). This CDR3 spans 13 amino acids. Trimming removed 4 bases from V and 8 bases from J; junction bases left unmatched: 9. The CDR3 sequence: CAWIRDRGGGYTF. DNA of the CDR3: TGTGCCTGGATACGCGACAGGGGAGGCGGCTACACCTTC.

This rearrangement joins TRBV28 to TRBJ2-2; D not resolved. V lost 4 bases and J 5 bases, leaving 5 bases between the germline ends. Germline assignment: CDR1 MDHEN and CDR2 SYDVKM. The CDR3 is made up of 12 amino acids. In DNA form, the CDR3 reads TGTGCCAGCAGTTGGGTAACCGGGGAGCTGTTTTTT. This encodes CASSWVTGELFF.

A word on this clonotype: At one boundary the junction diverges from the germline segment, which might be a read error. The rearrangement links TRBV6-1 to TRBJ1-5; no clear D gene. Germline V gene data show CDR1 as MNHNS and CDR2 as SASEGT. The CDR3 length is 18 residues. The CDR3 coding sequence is TGTGTCAGCAGAGCACTTAATTCGGGTTCTTATAGCAATCAGCCCCAGCATTTT. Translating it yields CVSRALNSGSYSNQPQHF.

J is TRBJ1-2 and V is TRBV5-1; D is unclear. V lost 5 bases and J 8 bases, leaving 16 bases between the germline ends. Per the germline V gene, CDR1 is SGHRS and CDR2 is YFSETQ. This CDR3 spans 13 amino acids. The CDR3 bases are TGCGCCAGCAGTCCCGAGTGGGCGGGGGGCTACACCTTC. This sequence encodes CASSPEWAGGYTF.

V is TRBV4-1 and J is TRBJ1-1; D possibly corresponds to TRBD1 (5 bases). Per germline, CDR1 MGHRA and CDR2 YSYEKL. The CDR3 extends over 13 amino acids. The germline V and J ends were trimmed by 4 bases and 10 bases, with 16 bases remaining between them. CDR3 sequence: CASSPEGLGTAFF. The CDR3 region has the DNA TGCGCCAGCAGCCCCGAGGGCCTTGGGACAGCTTTCTTT.

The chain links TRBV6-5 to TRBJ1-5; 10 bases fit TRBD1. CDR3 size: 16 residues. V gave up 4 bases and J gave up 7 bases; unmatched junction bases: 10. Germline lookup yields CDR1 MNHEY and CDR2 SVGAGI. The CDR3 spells CASSSGQGSQRQPQHF. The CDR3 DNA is TGTGCCAGCAGTTCGGGACAGGGGTCCCAAAGGCAGCCCCAGCATTTT.

The CDR3 nucleotides are TGTGCCAGTAGAACTACTAATGAGCAGTTCTTC. Its translation is CASRTTNEQFF. The chain joins TRBV19 to TRBJ2-1; D is unclear. V lost 6 bases and J 7 bases, leaving 7 bases between the germline ends. From germline, CDR1 is LNHDA and CDR2 SQIVND (reference sequence). The CDR3 length is 11 residues.

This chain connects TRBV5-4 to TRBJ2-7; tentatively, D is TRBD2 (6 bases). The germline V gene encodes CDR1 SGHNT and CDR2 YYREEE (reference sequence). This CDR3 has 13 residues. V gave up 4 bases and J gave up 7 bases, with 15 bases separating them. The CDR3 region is CASSLLVGGEQYF. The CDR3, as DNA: TGTGCCAGCAGCCTGCTGGTTGGGGGGGAGCAGTACTTC.

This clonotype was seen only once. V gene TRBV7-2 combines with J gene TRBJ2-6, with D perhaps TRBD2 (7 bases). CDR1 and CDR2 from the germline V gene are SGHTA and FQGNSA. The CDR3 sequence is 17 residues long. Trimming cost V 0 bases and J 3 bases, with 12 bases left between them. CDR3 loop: CASSLARGALGANVLTF. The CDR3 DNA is TGTGCCAGCAGCTTAGCCCGGGGGGCGCTTGGGGCCAACGTCCTGACTTTC.

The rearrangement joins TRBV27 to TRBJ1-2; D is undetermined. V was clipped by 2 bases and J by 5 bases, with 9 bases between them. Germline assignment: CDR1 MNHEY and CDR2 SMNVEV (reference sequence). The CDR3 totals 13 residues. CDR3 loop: CASSLEGGYGYTF. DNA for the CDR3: TGTGCCAGCAGTTTAGAGGGCGGGTATGGCTACACCTTC.

Here the CDR3 DNA reads TGTGCCAGCAGCTCCCAGGGGGCTAGCGGGAGTTTTGAGCAGTTCTTC. It is translated as CASSSQGASGSFEQFF. V usage is TRBV7-3 and J usage is TRBJ2-1, with 10 bases matching TRBD2. Germline-derived CDR1 and CDR2 are SGHTA and FQGTGA. This CDR3 contains 16 residues. The trim removed 4 bases at V and 9 bases at J, leaving 12 bases unmatched.

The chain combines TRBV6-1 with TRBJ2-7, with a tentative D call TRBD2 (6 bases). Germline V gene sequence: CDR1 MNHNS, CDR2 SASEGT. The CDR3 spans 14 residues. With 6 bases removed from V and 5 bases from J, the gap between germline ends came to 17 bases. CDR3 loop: CASRDMGLSHEQYF. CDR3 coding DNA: TGTGCCAGCAGGGACATGGGACTTTCCCACGAGCAGTACTTC.

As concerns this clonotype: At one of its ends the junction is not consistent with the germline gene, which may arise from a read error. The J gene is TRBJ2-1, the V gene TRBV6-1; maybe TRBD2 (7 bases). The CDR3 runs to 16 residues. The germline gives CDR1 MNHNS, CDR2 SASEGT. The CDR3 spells CAISESKGGTYNEQFF. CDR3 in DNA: TGTGCCATCAGTGAGTCCAAGGGGGGGACCTACAATGAGCAGTTCTTC.

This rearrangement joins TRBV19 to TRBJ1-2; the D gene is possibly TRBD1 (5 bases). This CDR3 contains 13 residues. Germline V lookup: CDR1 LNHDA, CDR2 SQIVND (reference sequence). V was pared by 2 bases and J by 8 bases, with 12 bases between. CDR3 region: CASSITQGSGYTF. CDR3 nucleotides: TGTGCCAGTAGTATAACCCAGGGTTCCGGCTACACCTTC. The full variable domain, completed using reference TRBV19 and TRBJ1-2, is DGGITQSPKYLFRKEGQNVTLSCEQNLNHDAMYWYRQDPGQGLRLIYYSQIVNDFQKGDIAEGYSVSREKKESFPLTVTSAQKNPTAFYLCASSITQGSGYTFGSGTRLTVV.

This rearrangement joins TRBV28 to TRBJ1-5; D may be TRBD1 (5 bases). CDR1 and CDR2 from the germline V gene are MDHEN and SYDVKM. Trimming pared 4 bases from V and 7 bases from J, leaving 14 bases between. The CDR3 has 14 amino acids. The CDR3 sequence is CASSYTGARQPQHF. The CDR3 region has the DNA TGTGCCAGCAGTTATACCGGGGCGAGACAGCCCCAGCATTTT.